A selection of T cell receptor beta chains follows, all from one sample in a study of somatic mutations in cytotoxic T cells in rheumatoid arthritis. The protocol was immunoSEQ multiplex PCR, while the TCRdb copy is restricted to in-frame clones and leaves out a portion. Of roughly 15,000 clones listed, over 75% are singletons. Material for sequencing was CD8+ T cells sorted from blood. All receptors come from an adult with rheumatoid arthritis. Each CDR3 is given with its conserved first and last residue.

v_gene	j_gene	CDR3aa
TRBV2	TRBJ2-2	CASSDSWGITGELFF
TRBV10-1	TRBJ2-3	CASSGGDTTQYF
TRBV9	TRBJ2-5	CASSVGDGGAQETQYF
TRBV14	TRBJ2-1	CASSQEGLADNEQFF
TRBV7-9	TRBJ2-1	CASSLIVAGAHNEQFF
TRBV15	TRBJ2-5	CATRDARSSYQETQYF
TRBV11-2	TRBJ2-1	CASSLLRWNEQFF
TRBV2	TRBJ2-6	CASSDVDSGANVLTF
TRBV6-6	TRBJ2-5	CASSYSTSEETQYF
TRBV9	TRBJ2-6	CASSGGFSGANVLTF
TRBV11-2	TRBJ1-2	CASSLDQGADGYTF
TRBV19	TRBJ2-7	CASSRPESYEQYF
TRBV10-3	TRBJ1-4	CAIGGEKLFF
TRBV7-9	TRBJ2-5	CASSSTLLAGETQYF
TRBV13	TRBJ1-6	CASGDRQAGSSPLHF
TRBV5-1	TRBJ1-6	CASSPDRGSLWSYNSPLHF
TRBV7-8	TRBJ1-4	CASSLGGAANEKLFF
TRBV5-4	TRBJ1-1	CASSLEDGLNTEAFF
TRBV27	TRBJ1-5	CASSLSGGQPQHF
TRBV7-6	TRBJ1-3	CASSLATEPGNTIYF
TRBV9	TRBJ2-5	CASSSRTSRETQYF
TRBV7-3	TRBJ2-1	CASSLGGLGGEQFF
TRBV5-6	TRBJ1-3	CASSWGGGNGNTIYF
TRBV5-6	TRBJ2-3	CASSLISNTQYF
TRBV15	TRBJ1-6	CATSRESGTGPASLHF
TRBV4-1	TRBJ2-3	CASSTGQNPAADTQYF
TRBV4-1	TRBJ2-7	CASSQGETVYEQYF